This T cell receptor (beta chain) was profiled in a study of blood T cell repertoires in COVID-19. Study information: In each case, the material was cDNA or gDNA derived from T cells, B-cell-depleted T cells, or PBMCs.

Authors' data handling: The assay estimated nucleated cells by amplifying reference gene primers. Assay: immunoSEQ multiplex PCR; the TCRdb copy retains only in-frame clones and omits some. The V and J calls and the clone size are those of that table, but D and trimming were determined from the DNA. The table lists under 250,000 clones, about 80% of them singletons, with 3% to 4.5% in the top ten. Individuals aged roughly 18 to 95 years were recruited from around 22 US areas. No more than 2 weeks before study entry, exposed participants had met a case of COVID-19. The sequence was collected from a woman aged 40 to 50 who had been exposed to COVID-19. The sequencing input was PBMCs or T cells enriched from blood (not recorded which).

The CDR3 nucleotides read TGTGCCAGCAGCCCGGTGGGGCTCAGAGAGACCCAGTACTTC. Translation gives CASSPVGLRETQYF. V is TRBV11-2 and J is TRBJ2-5, with D possibly TRBD1 on 5 matching bases. Germline V gene data show CDR1 as SGHAT and CDR2 as FQNNGV. This CDR3 has 14 amino acids. V lost 5 bases and J lost 4, with 14 bases in between.